These 30 T cell receptor beta chains came from one sample sequenced in a study of blood T cells in healthy people across ages (dated by TCRdb to between 2015 and 2017). Library preparation was by 5' RACE. TCRdb lists the instrument as Illumina HiSeq 2500. A second roughly 6 to 12 cycle PCR used a sample-barcoded 5' primer and a J-beta primer mix. TCRdb reprocessed the public reads (quality trimming at Q25 with fastp, clone calling with MiXCR) and kept in-frame beta chains. Merged by CDR3 protein, the rows form single entries marked with the most common genes and DNA. The sample yields more than 650,000 distinct CDR3 sequences; approximately 21% were counted once. Clones ranked in the top ten supply about 22% of the sample. Sequencing used blood. The receptors shown here come from a man between 65 and 85 years old in good health.

The rearrangement joins TRBV11-2 to TRBJ2-3; 8 nucleotides agree with TRBD2. Germline V gene data show CDR1 as SGHAT and CDR2 as FQNNGV. The CDR3 extends over 21 amino acids. V was pared by 0 bases and J by 0 bases, with 17 bases of the junction left unmatched. This chain's CDR3 is CASSLDWSVAGYSVSTDTQYF. The CDR3 nucleotides are TGTGCCAGCAGCTTAGATTGGTCGGTAGCGGGGTACTCCGTTAGCACAGATACGCAGTATTTT.

This clonotype has a handful of counts. The rearrangement joins TRBV27 to TRBJ2-3; D perhaps matches TRBD1 (5 bases). Germline-derived CDR1 and CDR2 are MNHEY and SMNVEV (reference sequence). The ends were cut back, 4 bases at V and 2 bases at J, with 13 bases in the middle. The CDR3 has 15 residues. The CDR3 here is CASSSPDRFTDTQYF. CDR3 in DNA: TGTGCCAGCAGTTCCCCCGACAGATTCACAGATACGCAGTATTTT.

CDR3 region: CAISEGDKSGEQYF. The CDR3 bases are TGTGCCATCAGTGAAGGGGACAAGTCGGGCGAGCAGTACTTC. The V and J genes are TRBV10-3 and TRBJ2-7; D possibly corresponds to TRBD1 (6 bases). V was shortened by 3 bases and J by 6 bases, with 15 bases between the two germline ends. The CDR3 has 14 amino acids. CDR1 and CDR2 (germline): ENHRY, SYGVKD.

This clonotype has just a few counts. The chain couples TRBV7-8 to TRBJ2-3, with TRBD2 identical over 9 bases. Germline loops: CDR1 SGHVS, CDR2 FQNEAQ. There are 15 residues in the CDR3. The ends lost 4 bases at V and 3 bases at J; junction bases unmatched: 5. The CDR3 region has the DNA TGTGCCAGCAGCTGGAGCGGGGGGCCGACAGATACGCAGTATTTT. Translating gives CASSWSGGPTDTQYF.

This sequence joins TRBV7-9 and TRBJ1-1; D gene unclear. The germline V gene has CDR1 SEHNR and CDR2 FQNEAQ (reference sequence). CDR3 size: 14 residues. With 3 bases removed from V and 1 base from J, the gap between germline ends came to 9 bases. The CDR3, as DNA: TGTGCCAGCAGCTTCGGGATAGCGAACACTGAAGCTTTCTTT. Protein: CASSFGIANTEAFF. Full variable domain (rest looked up from reference TRBV7-9 and TRBJ1-1): DTGVSQNPRHKITKRGQNVTFRCDPISEHNRLYWYRQTLGQGPEFLTYFQNEAQLEKSRLLSDRFSAERPKGSFSTLEIQRTEQGDSAMYLCASSFGIANTEAFFGQGTRLTVV.

The rearrangement links TRBV7-9 to TRBJ1-1; no firm D call. CDR1 and CDR2 (germline): SEHNR, FQNEAQ (reference sequence). The CDR3 consists of 12 residues. V lost 1 base, J lost 6 bases, and 6 bases lay in between. The CDR3 loop is CASSLVTSEAFF. CDR3 DNA sequence: TGTGCCAGCAGCTTAGTTACCTCTGAAGCTTTCTTT.

This clonotype was counted ten times or more. The J gene is TRBJ2-1, the V gene TRBV24-1; TRBD2 matches 7 bases. Germline V gives CDR1 KGHDR, CDR2 SFDVKD. V lost 8 bases to trimming and J lost 10 bases; unmatched junction nucleotides: 7. This CDR3 region has 12 residues. The CDR3 loop reads CATTQRGGEQFF. CDR3 bases: TGTGCCACCACCCAGCGGGGCGGGGAGCAGTTCTTC.

This clonotype has ten or more counts. The V and J genes are TRBV29-1 and TRBJ2-5; maybe TRBD1 (6 bases). The V end was cut by 8 bases, the J end by 3 bases, with 22 bases between. The CDR3 spans 15 residues. Germline lookup yields CDR1 SQVTM and CDR2 ANQGSEA. CDR3 in DNA: TGCAGCACCCGTCTCGGTCCAGGGGTTGAAGAGACCCAGTACTTC. Translating gives CSTRLGPGVEETQYF.

This clonotype was recorded many times. One end of the junction does not line up with germline, which may come from a read error. This chain connects TRBV12-3 or TRBV12-4 to TRBJ2-5; 7 bases are shared with TRBD1. CDR3 length equals 13 residues. The CDR3 bases are TGCGCCAGCAGACGGGACAGCCAAGAGACCCAGTACTTC. The encoded protein is CASRRDSQETQYF.

The chain uses TRBV20-1 and TRBJ2-3, with D possibly being TRBD1 or TRBD2 (5 bases each). CDR1 DFQATT and CDR2 SNEGSKA come from the germline V gene (reference sequence). This CDR3 has 12 residues. V gave up 1 base and J gave up 5 bases, with 7 bases separating them. CDR3 amino acids: CSARGGVDTQYF. The CDR3 coding sequence is TGCAGTGCTAGAGGAGGGGTAGATACGCAGTATTTT.

The V and J genes are TRBV18 and TRBJ2-3; possibly TRBD2 for D (5 bases). Germline V gives CDR1 KGHSH, CDR2 LQKENI. The CDR3 runs 13 residues. V shed 6 bases and J shed 4 bases, with 11 bases lying between them. The CDR3 sequence is CASSPGFPDTQYF. The CDR3 DNA follows: TGTGCCAGCTCCCCGGGGTTCCCAGATACGCAGTATTTT.

The gene calls are TRBV7-6 and TRBJ2-1; 7 bases are shared with TRBD2. V gave up 1 base and J gave up 3 bases; unmatched junction bases: 6. CDR3 length: 16 residues. Germline CDR1 is SGHVS and CDR2 is FNYEAQ. The CDR3 loop reads CASSLVAGEDYNEQFF. CDR3 nucleotides: TGTGCCAGCAGCTTAGTTGCGGGGGAAGACTACAATGAGCAGTTCTTC.

This chain joins TRBV12-3 or TRBV12-4 and TRBJ2-5; the D gene is possibly TRBD1 (6 bases). The CDR3 spans 16 residues. V was cut by 5 bases and J by 4 bases, with 20 bases left in between. As DNA, the CDR3 is TGTGCCAGCAGTCTAGGAAACACAGGGTCAAGAGAGACCCAGTACTTC. Translating it yields CASSLGNTGSRETQYF.

This clonotype turned up a few times. The chain uses TRBV18 and TRBJ2-1; D is unclear. The V end was cut by 5 bases, the J end by 8 bases, with 13 bases between. This CDR3 contains 13 residues. Germline CDR1 KGHSH, CDR2 LQKENI. CDR3 nucleotide sequence: TGTGCCAGCTCATTCAGGTTTCTCGATGAGCAGTTCTTC. This translates into CASSFRFLDEQFF. Together with reference TRBV18 and TRBJ2-1, the CDR3 gives the full variable domain: NAGVMQNPRHLVRRRGQEARLRCSPMKGHSHVYWYRQLPEEGLKFMVYLQKENIIDESGMPKERFSAEFPKEGPSILRIQQVVRGDSAAYFCASSFRFLDEQFFGPGTRLTVL.

This clonotype was observed a few times. The CDR3 nucleotides are TGTGCCAGCAGTTACTTCGGGTCTGGAAACACCATATATTTT. It yields the protein CASSYFGSGNTIYF. The chain links TRBV6-6 to TRBJ1-3; no definite D call. CDR3 length: 14 residues. Trimming took 1 base from V and 1 from J, leaving 5 bases between them. Germline loops: CDR1 MNHNY, CDR2 SVGAGI (reference sequence).

The chain links TRBV20-1 to TRBJ2-3, with a possible D match to TRBD2 (6 bases). Trimming removed 7 bases at V and 1 base at J, with 18 bases between. Germline CDR1 DFQATT, CDR2 SNEGSKA (reference sequence). This CDR3 has 15 residues. CDR3 loop: CSVPRSGGGTDTQYF. In DNA form, the CDR3 reads TGCAGTGTTCCGCGAAGTGGCGGGGGCACAGATACGCAGTATTTT.

This clonotype was detected many times. The chain is built from TRBV7-2 and TRBJ2-1, with a possible D match to TRBD1 (6 bases). Trimming cost V 2 bases and J 0 bases, with 8 bases left between them. The CDR3 runs 15 residues. Germline CDR1 is SGHTA and CDR2 is FQGNSA. CDR3 nucleotide sequence: TGTGCCAGCAGCTTACAGGGGAGCTCCTACAATGAGCAGTTCTTC. Protein: CASSLQGSSYNEQFF.

The rearrangement uses TRBV6-5 and TRBJ1-2; the match to TRBD1 covers 7 bases. Per the germline V gene, CDR1 is MNHEY and CDR2 is SVGAGI. V lost 6 bases to trimming and J lost 3 bases; unmatched junction nucleotides: 10. This CDR3 region has 15 residues. CDR3 nucleotide sequence: TGTGCCAGCAGGCCAGGGACAGTACGTTACTATGGCTACACCTTC. Encoded protein: CASRPGTVRYYGYTF.

The rearrangement uses TRBV9 and TRBJ2-5; 7 positions agree with TRBD2. Unmatched junction bases numbered 6, after V lost 0 bases and J lost 1 base. This CDR3 spans 16 amino acids. The V gene's germline CDR1 is SGDLS and CDR2 YYNGEE. CDR3 in DNA: TGTGCCAGCAGCGTAGGGCCTAGCGGCACCCAAGAGACCCAGTACTTC. It codes for CASSVGPSGTQETQYF.

The chain joins TRBV7-8 to TRBJ2-7; D is undetermined. V lost 5 bases and J 4 bases, leaving 12 bases between the germline ends. CDR1 SGHVS and CDR2 FQNEAQ come from the germline V gene. CDR3 length: 13 amino acids. CDR3 loop: CASSPSTTYEQYV. For the CDR3, the DNA is TGTGCCAGCAGCCCCTCGACCACGTACGAGCAGTACGTC.

The chain has TRBV11-2 and TRBJ2-1; 8 bases fit TRBD1. The CDR3 runs 15 residues. CDR1 is SGHAT and CDR2 is FQNNGV in the germline V gene. J lost 7 bases, V lost 1 base, and 6 bases had no gene match. The CDR3 DNA reads TGTGCCAGCAGCTTAGCCGGACAGGGCTCTAATGAGCAGTTCTTC. Its translation is CASSLAGQGSNEQFF.

The chain uses TRBV6-5 and TRBJ1-1; 9 bases align to TRBD1. In germline, CDR1 is MNHEY, CDR2 SVGAGI. The V and J ends lost 5 bases and 1 base, in that order; junction bases with no gene match: 5. CDR3 size: 15 residues. DNA of the CDR3: TGTGCCAGCAGTAGCGTGACAGGGGGGAACACTGAAGCTTTCTTT. It yields the protein CASSSVTGGNTEAFF.

The chain employs TRBV20-1 and TRBJ2-1, with 10 bases identical to TRBD2. This CDR3 comprises 14 residues. CDR1 and CDR2 (germline): DFQATT, SNEGSKA (reference sequence). The V segment lost 6 bases and the J segment 2 bases; nucleotides outside the gene matches: 4. The CDR3 DNA is TGCAGTGCGAAGCTAGCGGGGGCCTACAATGAGCAGTTCTTC. Residues: CSAKLAGAYNEQFF.

In its sample, this clonotype was seen a few times. The chain has TRBV9 and TRBJ2-7; D uncertain. Trimming took 1 base from V and 4 from J, leaving 27 bases between them. This CDR3 has 19 amino acids. The germline CDR1 and CDR2 sequences are SGDLS and YYNGEE. CDR3 nucleotide sequence: TGTGCCAGCAGCGTAAATGGATTGGTCGCAGCCACCGTTTGGTACGAGCAGTACGTC. Amino acid sequence: CASSVNGLVAATVWYEQYV.

This clonotype appeared a few times. This CDR3 reads CASRWSAAETQYF. In DNA form, the CDR3 reads TGTGCCAGCAGATGGTCCGCAGCAGAGACCCAGTACTTC. J is TRBJ2-5 and V is TRBV12-3 or TRBV12-4; D is ambiguous. This CDR3 is built from 13 residues. Trimming took 6 bases from V and 4 from J, leaving 12 bases between them.

This clonotype was counted between two and nine times. The rearrangement uses TRBV4-2 and TRBJ2-1; the D is unclear. V shed 0 bases and J shed 9 bases, with 9 bases lying between them. CDR1 and CDR2 from the germline V gene are LGHNA and YNFKEQ. This CDR3 comprises 13 residues. Written as DNA, the CDR3 is TGTGCCAGCAGCCAAGATCCGATCGCTGAGCAGTTCTTC. Protein sequence: CASSQDPIAEQFF.

The rearrangement joins TRBV29-1 to TRBJ1-2, with TRBD1 as a possible D gene (5 bases). Per germline, CDR1 SQVTM and CDR2 ANQGSEA. CDR3 length: 11 amino acids. V was shortened by 3 bases and J by 7 bases, with 9 bases between the two germline ends. The CDR3 nucleotides read TGCAGCGTTGAGGGACGAGGTGGCTACACCTTC. Protein: CSVEGRGGYTF.

The chain couples TRBV10-3 to TRBJ1-1, with D perhaps TRBD1 (5 bases). The germline CDR1 and CDR2 sequences are ENHRY and SYGVKD. V shed 3 bases and J shed 3 bases, with 11 bases lying between them. CDR3 length equals 14 residues. As DNA, the CDR3 is TGTGCCATCAGTGACGGCCTAGGGGACACTGAAGCTTTCTTT. Protein sequence: CAISDGLGDTEAFF.

The sample holds a few counts of this clonotype. The V gene is TRBV6-5, the J gene TRBJ1-6, with D perhaps matching TRBD1 (6 bases). The CDR3 length is 15 residues. Trimming stripped 2 bases from V and 7 bases from J, with 12 bases between. CDR1 and CDR2 (germline): MNHEY, SVGAGI. CDR3 sequence (DNA): TGTGCCAGCAGTTACGTGCAGGGGCAGAATTCACCCCTCCACTTT. Its translation: CASSYVQGQNSPLHF.

J is TRBJ2-5 and V is TRBV11-2, with 9 bases lining up with TRBD2. Trimming removed 2 bases from V and 1 base from J; junction bases left unmatched: 11. The V gene's germline CDR1 is SGHAT and CDR2 FQNNGV. The CDR3 is made up of 18 amino acids. CDR3: CASSLWSSGTRIQETQYF. The CDR3 DNA follows: TGTGCCAGCAGCTTATGGTCTAGCGGGACCCGAATCCAAGAGACCCAGTACTTC.